Listed here is a single T cell receptor (beta chain). The sample is drawn from a study of blood T cell repertoires in COVID-19. The overall study: Researchers got acute and convalescent COVID-19 samples from the United States, Italy and Spain. T cells, B-cell-depleted T cells, or PBMCs supplied cDNA or gDNA.

V lost 7 bases to trimming and J lost 3 bases, with 16 bases between them. Germline V gene data show CDR1 as ENHRY and CDR2 as SYGVKD. This CDR3 has 14 residues. In the authors' methods: Amplification of reference gene primers provided the estimated nucleated cell counts. Only in-frame clones appear in the TCRdb table, and some are missing; sequencing was by immunoSEQ multiplex PCR. For V, J and clone size, that table is used; D and trimming come from the DNA. The sample lists 250,000 to 350,000 clones, around 85% occurring once. Seattle-derived patients entered the study during active infection and were followed longitudinally.

V usage is TRBV10-3 and J usage is TRBJ2-7; D is uncertain. The sequence derives from a human donor with COVID-19, enrolled during active disease. The donor label of this sample is uncertain. Sequences were obtained from peripheral blood. The CDR3 spells CAINSKKESYEQYF. Written as DNA, the CDR3 is TGTGCCATCAATTCAAAAAAAGAGAGCTACGAGCAGTACTTC.